This TCR beta chain appears in the sequencing data of a study of cytomegalovirus exposure and HLA in healthy donors. The overall study: Earlier sequencing of about 179 million T cells yielded 100 million to 120 million unique TCR beta sequences. Study-wide points: A later analysis reported that several of the most significant clusters appeared to be linked to common viral pathogens, among them Epstein-Barr virus. Later on, an analysis showed TCR association rates differing by HLA locus, with DRB1 the most and HLA-C the fewest.

As to this clone: What it binds is not known.

Germline assignment: CDR1 ENHRY and CDR2 SYGVKD. This CDR3 spans 12 amino acids. V dropped 6 bases and J dropped 4; count of bases not matched to a gene: 2. Each donor was nominally healthy when sampled (though unrecorded immune exposures were likely). PCR was performed using 60 Vbeta and 13 Jbeta primers. Sequencing used immunoSEQ multiplex PCR; TCRdb keeps in-frame clones, though not all of them. The data hold about 250,000 clones, with around 90% observed a single time. Sample: PBMCs. The chain links TRBV10-3 to TRBJ1-2; 7 bases line up with TRBD1. The sequence derives from a girl aged 2 to 9 in good health and CMV-seronegative. The CDR3 region has the DNA TGTGCCATCAGCCGGGACAGCTATGGCTACACCTTC. This codes for CAISRDSYGYTF.